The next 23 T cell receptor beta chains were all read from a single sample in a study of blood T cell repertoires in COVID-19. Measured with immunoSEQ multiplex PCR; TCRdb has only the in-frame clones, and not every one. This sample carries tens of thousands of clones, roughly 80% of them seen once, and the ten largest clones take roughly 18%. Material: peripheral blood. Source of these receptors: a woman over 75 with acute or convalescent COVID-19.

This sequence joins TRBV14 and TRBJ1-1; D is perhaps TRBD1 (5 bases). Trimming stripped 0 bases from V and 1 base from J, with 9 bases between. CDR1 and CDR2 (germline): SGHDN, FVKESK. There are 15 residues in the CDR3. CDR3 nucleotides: TGTGCCAGCAGCCAAGATCAGGGTTGGAACACTGAAGCTTTCTTT. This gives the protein CASSQDQGWNTEAFF. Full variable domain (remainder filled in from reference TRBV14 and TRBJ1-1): EAGVTQFPSHSVIEKGQTVTLRCDPISGHDNLYWYRRVMGKEIKFLLHFVKESKQDESGMPNNRFLAERTGGTYSTLKVQPAELEDSGVYFCASSQDQGWNTEAFFGQGTRLTVV.

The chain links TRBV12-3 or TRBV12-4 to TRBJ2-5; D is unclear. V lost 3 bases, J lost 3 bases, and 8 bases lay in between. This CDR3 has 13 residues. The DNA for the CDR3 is TGTGCCAGCAGTTTCTTGAGCAAAGAGACCCAGTACTTC. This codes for CASSFLSKETQYF.

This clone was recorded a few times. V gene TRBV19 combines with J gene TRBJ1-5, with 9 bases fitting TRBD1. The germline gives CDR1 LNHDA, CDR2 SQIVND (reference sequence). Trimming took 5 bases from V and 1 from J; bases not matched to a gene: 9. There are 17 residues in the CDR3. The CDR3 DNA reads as TGTGCCAGTAGTGACCCCGGGACAGGGCTGAGCAATCAGCCCCAGCATTTT. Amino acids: CASSDPGTGLSNQPQHF.

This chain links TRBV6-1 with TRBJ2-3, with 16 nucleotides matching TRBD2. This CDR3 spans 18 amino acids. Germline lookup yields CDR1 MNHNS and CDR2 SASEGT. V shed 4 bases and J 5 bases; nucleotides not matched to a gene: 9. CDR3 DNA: TGTGCCAGCAGTGCTTCCGGGACTAGCGGGAGGGTGGAAGATACGCAGTATTTT. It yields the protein CASSASGTSGRVEDTQYF.

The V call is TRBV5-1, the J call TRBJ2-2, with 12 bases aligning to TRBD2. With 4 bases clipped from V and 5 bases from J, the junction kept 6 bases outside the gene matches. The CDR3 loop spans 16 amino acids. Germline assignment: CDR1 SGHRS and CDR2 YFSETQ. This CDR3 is CASSPGLAGRTGELFF. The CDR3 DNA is TGCGCCAGCAGCCCCGGACTAGCGGGAAGGACCGGGGAGCTGTTTTTT.

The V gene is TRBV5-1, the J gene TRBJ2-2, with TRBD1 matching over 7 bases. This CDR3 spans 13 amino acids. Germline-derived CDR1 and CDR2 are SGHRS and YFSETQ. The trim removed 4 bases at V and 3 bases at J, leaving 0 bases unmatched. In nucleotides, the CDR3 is TGCGCCAGCAGCACAGGGGACACCGGGGAGCTGTTTTTT. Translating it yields CASSTGDTGELFF.

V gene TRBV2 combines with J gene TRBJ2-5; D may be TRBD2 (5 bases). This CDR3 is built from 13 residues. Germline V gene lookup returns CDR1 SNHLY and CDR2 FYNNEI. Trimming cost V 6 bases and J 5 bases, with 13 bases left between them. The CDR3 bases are TGTGCCAGCAGCGGAGGCCGGGCGGAGACCCAGTACTTC. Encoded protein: CASSGGRAETQYF.

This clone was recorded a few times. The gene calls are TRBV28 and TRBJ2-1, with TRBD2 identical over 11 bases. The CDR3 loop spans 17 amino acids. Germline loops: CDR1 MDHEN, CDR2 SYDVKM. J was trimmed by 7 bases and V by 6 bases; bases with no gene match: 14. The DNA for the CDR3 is TGTGCCAGCAGACTAAGCCGGATAGCGGGGGGGCCGAATGAGCAGTTCTTC. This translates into CASRLSRIAGGPNEQFF.

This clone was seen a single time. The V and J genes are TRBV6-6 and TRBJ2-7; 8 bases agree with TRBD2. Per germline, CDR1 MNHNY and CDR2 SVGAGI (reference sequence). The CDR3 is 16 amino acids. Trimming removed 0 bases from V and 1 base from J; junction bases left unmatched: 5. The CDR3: CASSYSPGGLSYEQYF. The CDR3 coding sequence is TGTGCCAGCAGTTACTCGCCGGGGGGGCTATCCTACGAGCAGTACTTC.

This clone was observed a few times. CDR3 protein: CASTPSQSNYGYTF. Here the CDR3 DNA reads TGTGCCAGCACCCCGTCCCAGTCTAACTATGGCTACACCTTC. V and J are TRBV14 and TRBJ1-2; D ambiguous. Trimming cost V 7 bases and J 0 bases, with 12 bases left between them. This CDR3 is 14 amino acids long. Germline assignment: CDR1 SGHDN and CDR2 FVKESK. Using reference TRBV14 and TRBJ1-2 for the parts outside the CDR3, the full variable domain is EAGVTQFPSHSVIEKGQTVTLRCDPISGHDNLYWYRRVMGKEIKFLLHFVKESKQDESGMPNNRFLAERTGGTYSTLKVQPAELEDSGVYFCASTPSQSNYGYTFGSGTRLTVV.

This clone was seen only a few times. CDR3 bases: TGTGCCAGCAGCTTAGAGCCCCAGGGGGCGAGCTCCTATAATTCACCCCTCCACTTT. It codes for CASSLEPQGASSYNSPLHF. The rearrangement joins TRBV11-2 to TRBJ1-6; TRBD1 matches at 8 bases. The CDR3 spans 19 residues. The germline V gene has CDR1 SGHAT and CDR2 FQNNGV. Unmatched junction bases numbered 7, after V lost 0 bases and J lost 0 bases.

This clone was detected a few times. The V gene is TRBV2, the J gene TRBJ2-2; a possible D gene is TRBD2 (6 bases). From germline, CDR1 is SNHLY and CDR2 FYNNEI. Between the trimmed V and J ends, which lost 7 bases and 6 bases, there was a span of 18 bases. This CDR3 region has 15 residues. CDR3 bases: TGTGCCAGCACTCCCCAGGGACTGATGGCCGGGGAGCTGTTTTTT. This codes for CASTPQGLMAGELFF.

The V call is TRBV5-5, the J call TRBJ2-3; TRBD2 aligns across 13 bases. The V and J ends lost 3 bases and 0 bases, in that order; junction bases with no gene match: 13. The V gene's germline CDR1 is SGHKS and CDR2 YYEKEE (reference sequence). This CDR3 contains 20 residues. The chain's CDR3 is CASSSVQLAGGPSSTDTQYF. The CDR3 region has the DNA TGTGCCAGCAGCTCCGTTCAACTAGCGGGGGGGCCCAGTAGCACAGATACGCAGTATTTT.

The CDR3 region has the DNA TGTGCCAGCAGCTTACTAGCGGGGGGCGGGTACAATGAGCAGTTCTTC. It encodes CASSLLAGGGYNEQFF. The chain carries TRBV7-2 and TRBJ2-1; 11 bases are shared with TRBD2. CDR1 and CDR2 from the germline V gene are SGHTA and FQGNSA. The CDR3 is 16 residues long. V shed 2 bases and J 4 bases; nucleotides not matched to a gene: 4. The full variable domain, rest sourced from reference TRBV7-2 and TRBJ2-1, is GAGVSQSPSNKVTEKGKDVELRCDPISGHTALYWYRQSLGQGLEFLIYFQGNSAPDKSGLPSDRFSAERTGGSVSTLTIQRTQQEDSAVYLCASSLLAGGGYNEQFFGPGTRLTVL.

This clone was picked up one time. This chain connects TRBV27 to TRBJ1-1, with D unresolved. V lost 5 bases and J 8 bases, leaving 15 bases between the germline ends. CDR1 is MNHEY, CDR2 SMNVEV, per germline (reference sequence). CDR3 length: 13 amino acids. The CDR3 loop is CASSTRDPREAFF. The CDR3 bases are TGTGCCAGCAGTACCCGAGATCCCCGGGAAGCTTTCTTT.

The CDR3 is CAWRMTGFSGRYNEQFF. CDR3 DNA sequence: TGTGCCTGGAGGATGACAGGGTTTAGTGGGAGATACAATGAGCAGTTCTTC. The V and J genes are TRBV30 and TRBJ2-1, with 7 positions matching TRBD1. CDR3 length: 17 amino acids. Losses at the gene ends were 3 bases for V and 4 bases for J; bases not matched to a gene: 15. CDR1 is GTSNPN, CDR2 SVGIG, per germline (reference sequence).

The CDR3: CASSPGGGMGYGYTF. The CDR3, as DNA: TGCGCCAGCAGCCCCGGGGGGGGCATGGGGTATGGCTACACCTTC. The V gene is TRBV5-1, the J gene TRBJ1-2, with D tentatively TRBD1 (6 bases). The CDR3 extends over 15 amino acids. Germline CDR1 reads SGHRS; CDR2 reads YFSETQ. V shed 4 bases and J shed 5 bases, with 18 bases lying between them.

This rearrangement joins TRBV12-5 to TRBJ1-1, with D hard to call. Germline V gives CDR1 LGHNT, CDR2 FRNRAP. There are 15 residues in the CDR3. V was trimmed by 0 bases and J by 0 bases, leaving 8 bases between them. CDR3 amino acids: CASGLVRLMNTEAFF. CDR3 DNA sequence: TGTGCTAGTGGTTTGGTACGACTGATGAACACTGAAGCTTTCTTT.

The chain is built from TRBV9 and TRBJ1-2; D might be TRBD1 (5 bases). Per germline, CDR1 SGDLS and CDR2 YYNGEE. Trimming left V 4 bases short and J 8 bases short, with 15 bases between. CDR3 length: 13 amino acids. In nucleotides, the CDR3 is TGTGCCAGCAGCCAGGGCCCGGGGGAGGGCTACACCTTC. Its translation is CASSQGPGEGYTF.

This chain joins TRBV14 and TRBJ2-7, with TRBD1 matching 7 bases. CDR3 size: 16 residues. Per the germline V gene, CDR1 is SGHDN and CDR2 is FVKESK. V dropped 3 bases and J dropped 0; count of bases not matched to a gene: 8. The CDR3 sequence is CASSQHRDSPSYEQYF. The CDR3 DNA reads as TGTGCCAGCAGCCAGCACCGGGACAGTCCCTCCTACGAGCAGTACTTC.

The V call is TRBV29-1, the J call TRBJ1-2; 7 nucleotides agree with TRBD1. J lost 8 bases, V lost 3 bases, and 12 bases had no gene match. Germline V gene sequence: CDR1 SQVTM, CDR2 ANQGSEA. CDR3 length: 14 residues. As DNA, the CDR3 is TGCAGCGTTGACGACGTCCAGGGGGTCCAAGGCTACACCTTC. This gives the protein CSVDDVQGVQGYTF.

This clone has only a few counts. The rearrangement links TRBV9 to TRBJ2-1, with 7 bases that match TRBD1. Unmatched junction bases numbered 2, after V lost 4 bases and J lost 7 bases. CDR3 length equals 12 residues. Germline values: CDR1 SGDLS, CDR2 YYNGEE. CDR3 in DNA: TGTGCCAGCAGCCACAGGGGAAATGAGCAGTTCTTC. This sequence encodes CASSHRGNEQFF.

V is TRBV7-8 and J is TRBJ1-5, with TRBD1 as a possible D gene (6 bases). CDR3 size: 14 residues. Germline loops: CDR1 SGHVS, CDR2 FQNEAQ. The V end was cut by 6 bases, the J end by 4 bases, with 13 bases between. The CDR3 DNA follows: TGTGCCAGCAGTTCCGACAGGTCAAATCAGCCCCAGCATTTT. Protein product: CASSSDRSNQPQHF.